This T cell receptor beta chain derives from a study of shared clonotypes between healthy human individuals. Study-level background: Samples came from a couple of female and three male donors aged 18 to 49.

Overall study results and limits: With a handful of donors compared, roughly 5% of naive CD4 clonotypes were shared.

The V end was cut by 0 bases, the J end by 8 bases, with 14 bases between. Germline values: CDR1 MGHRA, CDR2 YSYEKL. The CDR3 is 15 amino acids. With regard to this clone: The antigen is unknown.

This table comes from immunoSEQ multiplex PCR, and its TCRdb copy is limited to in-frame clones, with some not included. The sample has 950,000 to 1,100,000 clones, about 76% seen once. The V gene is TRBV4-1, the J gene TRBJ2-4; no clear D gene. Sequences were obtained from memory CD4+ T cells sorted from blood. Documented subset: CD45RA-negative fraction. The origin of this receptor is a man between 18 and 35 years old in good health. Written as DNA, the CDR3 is TGCGCCAGCAGCCAAGATTTTGCTGGATCGGACATTCAGTACTTC. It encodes CASSQDFAGSDIQYF.